This T cell receptor beta chain came from a study of blood T cell repertoires in COVID-19. Study at large: Researchers got acute and convalescent COVID-19 samples from the United States, Italy and Spain. From T cells, B-cell-depleted T cells, or PBMCs came the material, which was cDNA or gDNA.

The study drew participants aged about 18 to 89 years from about two dozen US areas. Membership in each cohort depended on participant-reported clinical history. CDR1 SEHNR and CDR2 FQNEAQ come from the germline V gene (reference sequence). The CDR3 consists of 16 residues. With 1 base removed from V and 2 bases from J, the gap between germline ends came to 13 bases. Clones were sequenced by immunoSEQ multiplex PCR, and TCRdb holds only the in-frame ones, with some missing. Found here are about 140,000 clones, under 90% of them singletons; the top ten hold 3% to 4%. This chain connects TRBV7-9 to TRBJ2-3; TRBD2 might be the D (6 bases). This sequence originates from a man in his forties or fifties in a cohort exposed to, infected with or recovered from COVID-19 (not recorded which). The sample comprised PBMCs or T cells enriched from blood (not recorded which). The CDR3 spells CASSLDRGKNTDTQYF. CDR3 nucleotide sequence: TGTGCCAGCAGCTTAGACCGGGGGAAAAACACAGATACGCAGTATTTT.